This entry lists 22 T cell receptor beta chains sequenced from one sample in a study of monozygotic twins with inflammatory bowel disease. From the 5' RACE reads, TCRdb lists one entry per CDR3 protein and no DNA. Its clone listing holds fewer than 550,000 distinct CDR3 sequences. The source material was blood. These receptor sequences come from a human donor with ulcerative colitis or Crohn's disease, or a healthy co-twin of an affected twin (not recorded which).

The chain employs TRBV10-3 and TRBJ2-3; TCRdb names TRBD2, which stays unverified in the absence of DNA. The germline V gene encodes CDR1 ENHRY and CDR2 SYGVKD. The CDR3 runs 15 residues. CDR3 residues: CAISESSGRTDTQYF.

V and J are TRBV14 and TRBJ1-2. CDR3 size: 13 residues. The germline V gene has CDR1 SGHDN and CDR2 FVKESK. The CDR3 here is CASSQDRSYGYTF.

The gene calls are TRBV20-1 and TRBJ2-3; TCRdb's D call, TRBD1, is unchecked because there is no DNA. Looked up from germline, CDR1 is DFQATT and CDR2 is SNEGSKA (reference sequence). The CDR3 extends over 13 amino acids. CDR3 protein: CSAREGGADTQYF.

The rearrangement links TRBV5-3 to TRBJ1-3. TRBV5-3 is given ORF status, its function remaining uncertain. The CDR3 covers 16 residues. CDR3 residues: CARSIAFRSSGNTIYF.

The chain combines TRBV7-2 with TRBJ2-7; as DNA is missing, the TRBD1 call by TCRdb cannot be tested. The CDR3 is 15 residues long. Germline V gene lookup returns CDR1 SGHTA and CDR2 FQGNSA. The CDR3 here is CASRRPGQGSYEQYF.

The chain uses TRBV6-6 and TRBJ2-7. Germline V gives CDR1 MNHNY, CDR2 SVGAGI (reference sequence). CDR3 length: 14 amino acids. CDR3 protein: CASRKETARYEQYF.

CDR3 protein: CAISTRRTSGTNEQFF. This sequence joins TRBV10-3 and TRBJ2-1; lacking DNA, the TRBD2 call made by TCRdb goes unchecked. The CDR3 contains 16 residues. CDR1 ENHRY and CDR2 SYGVKD come from the germline V gene.

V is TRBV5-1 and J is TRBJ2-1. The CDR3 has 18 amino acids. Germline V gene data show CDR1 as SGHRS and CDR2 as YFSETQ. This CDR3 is CASSLVLAGMSSYNEQFF.

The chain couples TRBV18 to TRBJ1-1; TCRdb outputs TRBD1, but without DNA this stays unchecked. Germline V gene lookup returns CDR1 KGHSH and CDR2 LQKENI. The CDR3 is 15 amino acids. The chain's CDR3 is CASSAFGDGYTEAFF. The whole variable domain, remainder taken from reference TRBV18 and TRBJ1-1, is NAGVMQNPRHLVRRRGQEARLRCSPMKGHSHVYWYRQLPEEGLKFMVYLQKENIIDESGMPKERFSAEFPKEGPSILRIQQVVRGDSAAYFCASSAFGDGYTEAFFGQGTRLTVV.

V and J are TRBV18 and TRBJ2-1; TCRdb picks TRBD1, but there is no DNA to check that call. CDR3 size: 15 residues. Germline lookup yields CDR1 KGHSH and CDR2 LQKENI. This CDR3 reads CASSPTGGNYNEQFF.

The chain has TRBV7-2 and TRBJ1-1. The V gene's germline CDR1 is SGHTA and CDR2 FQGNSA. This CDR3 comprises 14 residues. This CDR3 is CASSLGRLGTEAFF.

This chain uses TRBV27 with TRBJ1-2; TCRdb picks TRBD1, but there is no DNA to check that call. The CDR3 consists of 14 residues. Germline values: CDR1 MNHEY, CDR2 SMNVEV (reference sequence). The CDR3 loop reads CASSSPGEGYGYTF.

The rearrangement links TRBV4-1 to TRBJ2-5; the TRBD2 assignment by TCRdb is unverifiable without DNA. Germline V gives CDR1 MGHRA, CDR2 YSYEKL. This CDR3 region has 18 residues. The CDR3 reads CASSQVASLGRYQETQYF.

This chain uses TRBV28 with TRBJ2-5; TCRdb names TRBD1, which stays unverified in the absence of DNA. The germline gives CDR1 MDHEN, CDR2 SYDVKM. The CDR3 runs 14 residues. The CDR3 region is CASQPYQGQETQYF. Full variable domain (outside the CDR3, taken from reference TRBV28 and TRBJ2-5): DVKVTQSSRYLVKRTGEKVFLECVQDMDHENMFWYRQDPGLGLRLIYFSYDVKMKEKGDIPEGYSVSREKKERFSLILESASTNQTSMYLCASQPYQGQETQYFGPGTRLLVL.

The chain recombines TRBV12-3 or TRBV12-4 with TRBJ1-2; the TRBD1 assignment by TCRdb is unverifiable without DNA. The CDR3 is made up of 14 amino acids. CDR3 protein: CASSLQGFEDGYTF.

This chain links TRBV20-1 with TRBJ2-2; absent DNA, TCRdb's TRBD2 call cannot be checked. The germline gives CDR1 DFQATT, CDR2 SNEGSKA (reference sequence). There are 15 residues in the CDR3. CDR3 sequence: CSAQASGRADGELFF.

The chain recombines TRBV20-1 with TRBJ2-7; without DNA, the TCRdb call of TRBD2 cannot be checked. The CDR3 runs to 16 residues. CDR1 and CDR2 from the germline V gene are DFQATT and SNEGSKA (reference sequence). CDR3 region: CSARTRGLAFFYEQYF.

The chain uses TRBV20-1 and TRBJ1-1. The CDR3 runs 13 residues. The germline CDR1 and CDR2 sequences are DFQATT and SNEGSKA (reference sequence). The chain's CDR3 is CSARDSMNTEAFF.

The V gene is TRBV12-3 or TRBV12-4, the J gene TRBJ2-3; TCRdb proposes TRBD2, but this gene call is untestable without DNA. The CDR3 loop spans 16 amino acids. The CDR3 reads CASIAAGGPGTDTQYF.

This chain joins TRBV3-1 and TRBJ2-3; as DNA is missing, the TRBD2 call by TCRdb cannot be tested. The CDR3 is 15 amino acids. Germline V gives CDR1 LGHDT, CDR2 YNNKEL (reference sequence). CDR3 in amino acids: CASSQDSGFGDTQYF.

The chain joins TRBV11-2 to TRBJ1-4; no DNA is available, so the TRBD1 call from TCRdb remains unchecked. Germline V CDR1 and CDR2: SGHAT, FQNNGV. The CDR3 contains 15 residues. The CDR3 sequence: CASSSPGRGDEKLFF.

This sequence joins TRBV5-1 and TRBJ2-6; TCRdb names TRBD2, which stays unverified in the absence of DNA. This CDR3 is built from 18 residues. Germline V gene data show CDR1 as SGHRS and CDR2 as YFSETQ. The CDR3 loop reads CASSLASGEVSGANVLTF.